The 17 T cell receptor beta chains in this list originate from one sample, sequenced in a study of siplizumab effects on memory and regulatory T cells. Repertoires were generated with immunoSEQ multiplex PCR, while TCRdb's copy carries only in-frame clones and drops some. The sample records more than 90,000 clones, about 90% being singletons. Material for sequencing was non-Treg CD4+ T cells sorted from blood. Receptor source: a human donor in good health.

This chain joins TRBV6-5 and TRBJ2-5; D possibly corresponds to TRBD2 (5 bases). The CDR3 has 14 amino acids. Germline assignment: CDR1 MNHEY and CDR2 SVGAGI. Trimming removed 6 bases from V and 4 bases from J, with 15 bases in between. The CDR3 loop reads CASRLTFRGETQYF. DNA of the CDR3: TGTGCCAGCAGACTGACATTTCGGGGAGAGACCCAGTACTTC.

The gene calls are TRBV9 and TRBJ2-2; tentatively, D is TRBD2 (6 bases). V gave up 3 bases and J gave up 0 bases, with 18 bases separating them. Germline V gene data show CDR1 as SGDLS and CDR2 as YYNGEE. This CDR3 spans 18 amino acids. This CDR3 reads CASSAEPVAGSNTGELFF. The CDR3 coding sequence is TGTGCCAGCAGCGCCGAACCTGTTGCGGGGTCGAACACCGGGGAGCTGTTTTTT.

V and J are TRBV27 and TRBJ2-6; D gene ambiguous. The CDR3 runs 16 residues. V lost 6 bases, J lost 0 bases, and 12 bases lay in between. Germline assignment: CDR1 MNHEY and CDR2 SMNVEV (reference sequence). CDR3 residues: CASSPIGFSGANVLTF. The CDR3 coding sequence is TGTGCCAGCAGCCCAATCGGGTTCTCTGGGGCCAACGTCCTGACTTTC.

This sequence joins TRBV19 and TRBJ1-5; D unresolved. The CDR3 extends over 17 amino acids. Trimming removed 5 bases from V and 2 bases from J, with 19 bases in between. The germline CDR1 and CDR2 sequences are LNHDA and SQIVND (reference sequence). CDR3 region: CASSRPVSEGGNQPQHF. In DNA form, the CDR3 reads TGTGCCAGTAGTCGTCCGGTTAGTGAAGGCGGCAATCAGCCCCAGCATTTT.

The chain employs TRBV7-8 and TRBJ1-5, with D unresolved. The V end lost 5 bases, the J end lost 0 bases, and 11 bases lay between the germline ends. The germline V gene has CDR1 SGHVS and CDR2 FQNEAQ. The CDR3 is 15 residues long. The CDR3 spells CASSPPVDSNQPQHF. The CDR3 bases are TGTGCCAGCAGCCCTCCAGTCGATAGCAATCAGCCCCAGCATTTT.

This clone appeared once. The V gene is TRBV29-1, the J gene TRBJ2-1; possibly TRBD1 or TRBD2 for D (5 bases each). Trimming cost V 4 bases and J 3 bases, with 10 bases left between them. Germline V lookup: CDR1 SQVTM, CDR2 ANQGSEA. CDR3 length: 13 amino acids. CDR3 bases: TGCAGCGTTGGGTGGGACGACTACAATGAGCAGTTCTTC. Translation gives CSVGWDDYNEQFF.

The rearrangement uses TRBV7-2 and TRBJ2-3; 11 bases map to TRBD2. Trimming cost V 4 bases and J 5 bases; bases outside gene matches: 5. The CDR3 runs to 15 residues. The germline V gene encodes CDR1 SGHTA and CDR2 FQGNSA. The CDR3 DNA sequence: TGTGCCAGCAGCTCCTCTAGCGGGAGGATAGATACGCAGTATTTT. Translating it yields CASSSSSGRIDTQYF.

The sample holds a few counts of this clone. This rearrangement joins TRBV18 to TRBJ1-1, with a weak D call TRBD1 (5 bases). The CDR3 contains 16 residues. CDR1 and CDR2 from the germline V gene are KGHSH and LQKENI. V dropped 6 bases and J dropped 1 base, with 18 bases sitting between them. The CDR3 DNA reads as TGTGCCAGCTCGCTCCTGGGGGATGCAGGGAACACTGAAGCTTTCTTT. Residues: CASSLLGDAGNTEAFF.

The V call is TRBV18, the J call TRBJ1-4; D not resolved. In germline, CDR1 is KGHSH, CDR2 LQKENI. This CDR3 contains 14 residues. Trimming removed 0 bases at V and 1 base at J, with 3 bases between. This CDR3 reads CASSPPGTNEKLFF. CDR3 coding DNA: TGTGCCAGCTCACCACCGGGAACTAATGAAAAACTGTTTTTT.

The chain employs TRBV28 and TRBJ2-3; 7 nucleotides line up with TRBD1. Germline V gene sequence: CDR1 MDHEN, CDR2 SYDVKM. The length of the CDR3 is 13 residues. V gave up 5 bases and J gave up 4 bases; unmatched junction bases: 3. CDR3: CASSPQGADTQYF. The DNA of the CDR3 is TGTGCCAGCAGTCCTCAGGGGGCAGATACGCAGTATTTT.

In its sample, this clone was seen a few times. The chain is built from TRBV2 and TRBJ2-1; TRBD1 matches at 7 bases. The CDR3 totals 12 residues. The germline CDR1 and CDR2 sequences are SNHLY and FYNNEI. Trimming cost V 6 bases and J 14 bases; bases outside gene matches: 10. The CDR3 loop reads CASSSPGTEKFF. DNA of the CDR3: TGTGCCAGCAGCTCCCCCGGGACAGAAAAGTTCTTC.

The sample holds a few counts of this clone. This chain uses TRBV9 with TRBJ1-4, with no clear D. Germline lookup yields CDR1 SGDLS and CDR2 YYNGEE. The V gene lost 2 bases and the J gene lost 7 bases, with 3 bases spanning the gap. This CDR3 has 11 amino acids. The CDR3 spells CASSVPEKLFF. In DNA, the CDR3 is TGTGCCAGCAGCGTGCCTGAAAAACTGTTTTTT.

In DNA, the CDR3 is TGTGCCAGTAGTATAGACACGAACCAGCCCCAGCATTTT. Protein: CASSIDTNQPQHF. V is TRBV19 and J is TRBJ1-5; D uncertain. The V gene's germline CDR1 is LNHDA and CDR2 SQIVND (reference sequence). There are 13 residues in the CDR3. The V gene lost 0 bases and the J gene lost 7 bases, with 7 bases spanning the gap.

The chain couples TRBV30 to TRBJ1-3; D call uncertain. Trimming pared 4 bases from V and 0 bases from J, leaving 13 bases between. Germline V gene data show CDR1 as GTSNPN and CDR2 as SVGIG (reference sequence). The CDR3 spans 15 residues. The CDR3 DNA follows: TGTGCCTGGATCCCCAGTCCACACTCTGGAAACACCATATATTTT. Amino acid sequence: CAWIPSPHSGNTIYF.

The chain carries TRBV5-5 and TRBJ2-5; D is possibly TRBD2 (7 bases). Germline assignment: CDR1 SGHKS and CDR2 YYEKEE (reference sequence). With 7 bases removed from V and 3 bases from J, the gap between germline ends came to 16 bases. The CDR3 runs to 14 residues. The CDR3 DNA reads as TGTGCCAGCTACGGGGGGCAGCGGGAAGAGACCCAGTACTTC. Encoded protein: CASYGGQREETQYF.

The chain uses TRBV29-1 and TRBJ2-1; D is perhaps TRBD2 (5 bases). This CDR3 spans 12 amino acids. The germline V gene has CDR1 SQVTM and CDR2 ANQGSEA. V lost 4 bases and J 2 bases, leaving 6 bases between the germline ends. The DNA for the CDR3 is TGCAGCGTTGGTAGCGCCTACAATGAGCAGTTCTTC. Its translation: CSVGSAYNEQFF.

The rearrangement joins TRBV11-2 to TRBJ1-3; D call uncertain. Trimming pared 1 base from V and 0 bases from J, leaving 4 bases between. CDR1 SGHAT and CDR2 FQNNGV come from the germline V gene. There are 14 residues in the CDR3. The CDR3 spells CASSLAPSGNTIYF. The DNA for the CDR3 is TGTGCCAGCAGCTTAGCGCCCTCTGGAAACACCATATATTTT.